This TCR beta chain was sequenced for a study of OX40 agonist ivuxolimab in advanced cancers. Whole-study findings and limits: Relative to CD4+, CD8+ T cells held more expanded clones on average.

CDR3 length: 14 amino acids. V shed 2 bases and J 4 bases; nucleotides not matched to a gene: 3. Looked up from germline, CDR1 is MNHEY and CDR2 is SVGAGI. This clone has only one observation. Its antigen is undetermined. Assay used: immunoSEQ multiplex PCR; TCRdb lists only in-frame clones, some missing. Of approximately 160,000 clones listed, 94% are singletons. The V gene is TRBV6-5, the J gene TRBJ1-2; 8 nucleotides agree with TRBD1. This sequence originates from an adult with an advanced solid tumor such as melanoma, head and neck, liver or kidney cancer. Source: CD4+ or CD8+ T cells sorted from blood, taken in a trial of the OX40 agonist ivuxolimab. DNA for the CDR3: TGTGCCAGCAGTTACGGGACAGGCCCCTATGGCTACACCTTC. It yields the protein CASSYGTGPYGYTF.